Listed below are T cell receptor beta chains from one sample, sequenced in a study of a mutant IDH1 vaccine in newly diagnosed glioma. Their recognized antigens are unknown. Only in-frame clones appear in the TCRdb table, and some are missing; sequencing was by immunoSEQ multiplex PCR. The sample lists 50,000 or so clones, around nine tenths occurring once. Here the sequenced sample was PBMCs, taken from a glioma patient whose treatment included an IDH1 peptide vaccine. Source of these receptors: a middle-aged man with glioma. Each CDR3 is given with its conserved first and last residue. Fields, in order: J gene, D gene, clone size, V gene, CDR3 DNA, CDR3 protein. A D gene is named only where the DNA matches it firmly. Clone size is stated in some rows and not others, as once, few, many or a class when expanded.

J: TRBJ2-3; D: .; size: once; V: TRBV4-3; DNA: TGCGCCAGCAGCCGAGGAGGGGCTTCCACAGATACGCAGTATTTT; CDR3: CASSRGGASTDTQYF
J: TRBJ1-2; D: .; size: .; V: TRBV5-6; DNA: TGTGCCAGCAGCTGGGGGCCGGGACAAAGGCGTTCGGGCTACACCTTC; CDR3: CASSWGPGQRRSGYTF
J: TRBJ1-5; D: .; size: .; V: TRBV2; DNA: TGTGCCAGCAGTGAAGTAGGGGGCAATCAGCCCCAGCATTTT; CDR3: CASSEVGGNQPQHF
J: TRBJ1-1; D: .; size: .; V: TRBV6-1; DNA: TGTGCCACCATCCACCGGGGGTGGGGAACTGAAGCTTTCTTT; CDR3: CATIHRGWGTEAFF
J: TRBJ2-5; D: .; size: .; V: TRBV5-1; DNA: TGCGCCAGCAGCTTGGCGGGGTCCCGGCTAAAGACCCAGTACTTC; CDR3: CASSLAGSRLKTQYF
J: TRBJ1-4; D: .; size: .; V: TRBV4-1; DNA: TGCGCCAGCAGCCAAGATCCGTCAGGGCACAGGAATGAAAAACTGTTTTTT; CDR3: CASSQDPSGHRNEKLFF
J: TRBJ1-3; D: TRBD1; size: .; V: TRBV5-1; DNA: TGCGCCAGCACCCAGGTTGGACAGGGCTACTCTGGAAACACCATATATTTT; CDR3: CASTQVGQGYSGNTIYF
J: TRBJ2-4; D: TRBD1; size: .; V: TRBV9; DNA: TGTGCCAGCAGCGGCTCCGTACAGGGGGGCAAAAACATTCAGTACTTC; CDR3: CASSGSVQGGKNIQYF
J: TRBJ1-5; D: .; size: few; V: TRBV25-1; DNA: TGTGCCAGTGGACAAGGCAATCAGCCCCAGCATTTT; CDR3: CASGQGNQPQHF
J: TRBJ2-2; D: TRBD2; size: .; V: TRBV27; DNA: TGTGCCAGCAACTTAGCGGGAGATGGTCCCGGGGAGCTGTTTTTT; CDR3: CASNLAGDGPGELFF
J: TRBJ1-5; D: .; size: .; V: TRBV19; DNA: TGTGCCAGTAGTATGGCGGCCTATAGCAATCAGCCCCAGCATTTT; CDR3: CASSMAAYSNQPQHF
J: TRBJ1-1; D: TRBD1; size: once; V: TRBV7-3; DNA: TGTGCCAGCAGCTTAATAGGGGGCCGGACTGAAGCTTTCTTT; CDR3: CASSLIGGRTEAFF
J: TRBJ2-3; D: .; size: .; V: TRBV4-1; DNA: TGCGCCAGCAGCCAAGCGTGGACTTGGGGGGCAGATACGCAGTATTTT; CDR3: CASSQAWTWGADTQYF
J: TRBJ2-7; D: TRBD2; size: .; V: TRBV7-2; DNA: TGTGCCAGCAGCGGACCGGGACTAGCGGGAGTTAGCTCCTACGAGCAGTACTTC; CDR3: CASSGPGLAGVSSYEQYF
J: TRBJ1-6; D: .; size: .; V: TRBV28; DNA: TGTGCCAGCAGTTTTCGGGATTCACCCCTCCACTTT; CDR3: CASSFRDSPLHF
J: TRBJ2-7; D: .; size: .; V: TRBV15; DNA: TGTGCCACCAGCAAAACTAGTGTCACCTACGAGCAGTACTTC; CDR3: CATSKTSVTYEQYF
J: TRBJ1-2; D: TRBD1; size: few; V: TRBV6-5; DNA: TGTGCCGTAAAGAGACAGGGCGATTTGAACTATGGCTACACCTTC; CDR3: CAVKRQGDLNYGYTF
J: TRBJ2-2; D: TRBD2; size: .; V: TRBV7-9; DNA: TGTGCCAGCAGTTCCCCCGGGGGGGGTACCGACACCGGGGAGCTGTTTTTT; CDR3: CASSSPGGGTDTGELFF
J: TRBJ1-4; D: .; size: .; V: TRBV5-1; DNA: TGCGCCAGCAGCTTGGCCAGTTGGGCCCGTAATGAAAAACTGTTTTTT; CDR3: CASSLASWARNEKLFF
J: TRBJ2-5; D: TRBD1; size: .; V: TRBV2; DNA: TGTGCCAGCAGTGCAAACAGGGGGCCACAAGAGACCCAGTACTTC; CDR3: CASSANRGPQETQYF
J: TRBJ2-5; D: .; size: .; V: TRBV7-2; DNA: TGTGCCAGCAGCCCTCGGGGGCCAACCCAAGAGACCCAGTACTTC; CDR3: CASSPRGPTQETQYF
J: TRBJ1-5; D: .; size: .; V: TRBV19; DNA: TGTGCCAGTAGTATGGGGGGGGGTCAGCCCCAGCATTTT; CDR3: CASSMGGGQPQHF
J: TRBJ2-1; D: TRBD2; size: .; V: TRBV27; DNA: TGTGCCAGCAGTTTATATTCTAGCGGGGGTGAGCAGTTCTTC; CDR3: CASSLYSSGGEQFF